The sequence of this T cell receptor beta chain was determined in a study of T cell responses to AZD1222 COVID-19 vaccine. General study findings and limits: Just five to seven AZD1222 recipients tested seropositive at baseline. After two AZD1222 doses, spike-specific TCR breadth and depth rose versus day 0. Repertoire samples came only from after the peak T cell response. Females made up more of the donors, who were largely white British, and clonal diversity may have come out too low.

Trimming cost V 6 bases and J 2 bases; bases outside gene matches: 2. The CDR3 consists of 15 residues. CDR1 and CDR2 (germline): ENHRY, SYGVKD. Remarks on this clone: Its specificity is unknown.

Profiled with immunoSEQ multiplex PCR; TCRdb holds only in-frame clones, not every one. The sample lists under 200,000 clones, around 93% occurring once. Sequencing used peripheral blood, obtained on day 0 of AZD1222 vaccination. The J gene is TRBJ2-7, the V gene TRBV10-3, with TRBD2 matching over 15 bases. The source of this sequence is an adult in good health. DNA for the CDR3: TGTGCCATCAGGGGACTAGCGGGAGGTACCTACGAGCAGTACTTC. This codes for CAIRGLAGGTYEQYF.